Sequencing of this T cell receptor (delta chain) was carried out in a study of gamma-delta T cells after stem cell transplantation. TCRdb re-analyzed the RT-PCR reads via CATT. The sample records approximately 1,000 delta-chain clones, 3% to 4% being singletons. A note on this clone: The junction does not match germline at one end; this may be a read error.

The CDR3 loop spans 17 amino acids. The germline gives CDR1 GEAIGNYY, CDR2 EKD. The V call is TRDV2, the J call TRDJ1; possibly TRDD3 for D (6 bases). This clonotype was sampled from a human donor. It is not recorded whose cells these are; they may come from a transplant donor. Sequenced: gamma-delta T cells. The CDR3 loop is CARDSLTGRLGPDKLIF. DNA for the CDR3: TGTGCCCGTGACTCTCTTACTGGGAGATTGGGCCCCGATAAACTCATCTTT.